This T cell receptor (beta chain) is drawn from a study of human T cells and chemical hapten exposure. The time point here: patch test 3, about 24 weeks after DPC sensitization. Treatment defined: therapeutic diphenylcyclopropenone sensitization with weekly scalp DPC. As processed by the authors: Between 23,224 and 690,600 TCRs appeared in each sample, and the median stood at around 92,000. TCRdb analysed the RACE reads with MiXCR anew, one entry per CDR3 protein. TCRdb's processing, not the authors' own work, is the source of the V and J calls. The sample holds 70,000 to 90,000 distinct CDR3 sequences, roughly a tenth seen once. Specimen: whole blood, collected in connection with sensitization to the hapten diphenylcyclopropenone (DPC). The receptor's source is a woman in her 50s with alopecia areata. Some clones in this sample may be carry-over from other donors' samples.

The CDR3 DNA sequence: TGTGCCAGCAGCAAAGTGGGATCGGGACAGGGGGCTTCGCCTAGCAATCAGCCCCAGCATTTT. Translation gives CASSKVGSGQGASPSNQPQHF. This chain uses TRBV21-1 with TRBJ1-5; the D call in the table, TRBD1, was not verified against the DNA. TRBV21-1 is labeled a pseudogene. The CDR3 extends over 21 amino acids.